These T cell receptor beta chains were read from a single sample in a study of T cell responses to AZD1222 COVID-19 vaccine. Generated by immunoSEQ multiplex PCR, the TCRdb table keeps only in-frame clones and is missing some. The sample comprises around 80,000 clones, roughly 85% of which are singletons, and 8.5% to 12% rests with the top ten. The sample was peripheral blood, taken 28 days after the second AZD1222 dose. The receptor source for this set is an adult who received the AZD1222 COVID-19 vaccine. Both conserved end residues are part of each CDR3. D genes are given only for firm matches. Clone sizes are given selectively: once, few, many, or a class where the clone is expanded.

D,size,V,J,CDR3,DNA
TRBD1,once,TRBV9,TRBJ2-2,CASSVAAGGNTGELFF,TGTGCCAGCAGCGTAGCGGCAGGGGGGAACACCGGGGAGCTGTTTTTT
-,-,TRBV6-5,TRBJ1-2,CASSATAGGGYTF,TGTGCCAGCAGCGCGACAGCCGGGGGTGGCTACACCTTC
-,-,TRBV7-2,TRBJ2-3,CASSLVSGILRTDTQYF,TGTGCCAGCAGCTTAGTCTCGGGGATCTTGCGTACAGATACGCAGTATTTT
-,-,TRBV7-9,TRBJ2-2,CASSSQSLAGASNTGELFF,TGTGCCAGCAGCTCCCAATCTCTCGCGGGGGCTTCAAACACCGGGGAGCTGTTTTTT
-,-,TRBV6-5,TRBJ2-3,CASSYSLARWTDTQYF,TGTGCCAGCAGTTACTCCCTAGCGAGGTGGACAGATACGCAGTATTTT
-,-,TRBV5-4,TRBJ2-3,CASSLEGKSTDTQYF,TGTGCCAGCAGCTTGGAGGGTAAAAGCACAGATACGCAGTATTTT
TRBD1,-,TRBV2,TRBJ2-1,CASSQRQGVVNEQFF,TGTGCCAGCAGCCAACGACAGGGGGTGGTCAATGAGCAGTTCTTC
TRBD2,-,TRBV5-4,TRBJ2-5,CASSSGEGEYQETQYF,TGTGCCAGCAGTTCCGGGGAGGGCGAGTACCAAGAGACCCAGTACTTC
-,-,TRBV6-5,TRBJ1-4,CASSQANGGDEKLFF,TGTGCCAGCAGCCAGGCAAATGGAGGGGATGAAAAACTGTTTTTT
TRBD1,-,TRBV10-3,TRBJ1-1,CASSGTGGIGTEAFF,TGTGCCTCATCCGGGACAGGGGGCATTGGCACTGAAGCTTTCTTT
-,-,TRBV2,TRBJ1-3,CASSATGYNTIYF,TGTGCCAGCAGTGCAACAGGGTACAACACCATATATTTT
-,-,TRBV5-1,TRBJ2-5,CASSLGPQGQETQYF,TGCGCCAGCAGCTTAGGTCCACAGGGACAAGAGACCCAGTACTTC
-,-,TRBV11-2,TRBJ2-3,CASEAWGMGGGKADTQYF,TGTGCCAGCGAAGCTTGGGGGATGGGAGGGGGCAAAGCAGATACGCAGTATTTT
TRBD2,-,TRBV5-1,TRBJ2-3,CASSLGAGTRPPSGDF,TGCGCCAGCAGCTTGGGGGCAGGGACGAGACCCCCTAGCGGGGATTTT
TRBD1,-,TRBV2,TRBJ1-2,CASSPPRDSRNYGYTF,TGTGCCAGCAGTCCACCCCGGGACAGTAGAAATTATGGCTACACCTTC
TRBD1,-,TRBV19,TRBJ2-2,CASSIGRTGIRTGELFF,TGTGCCAGTAGTATAGGGAGGACAGGGATACGCACCGGGGAGCTGTTTTTT
-,-,TRBV21-1,TRBJ1-5,CASSKSLGGVNLGQPQHF,TGTGCCAGCAGCAAATCCCTGGGGGGGGTGAACTTAGGTCAGCCCCAGCATTTT
-,-,TRBV5-4,TRBJ1-1,CASSLDQAPLNTEAFF,TGTGCCAGCAGCTTGGACCAGGCCCCGCTGAACACTGAAGCTTTCTTT
TRBD1,-,TRBV5-1,TRBJ1-1,CASSHDRAGTEAFF,TGCGCCAGCAGCCACGACAGGGCGGGCACTGAAGCTTTCTTT
-,-,TRBV3-1/TRBV3-2,TRBJ2-5,CASSQDWGWQETQYF,TGTGCCAGCAGCCAAGACTGGGGCTGGCAAGAGACCCAGTACTTC
-,-,TRBV5-1,TRBJ1-1,CASSLGWAGEPVLEAFF,TGCGCCAGCAGCTTGGGTTGGGCAGGAGAACCAGTACTTGAAGCTTTCTTT
-,-,TRBV28,TRBJ2-3,CASSLWTADTQYF,TGTGCCAGCAGTTTATGGACGGCAGATACGCAGTATTTT
TRBD2,-,TRBV7-8,TRBJ2-1,CASRQGRLAGNNEQFF,TGTGCCAGCAGACAAGGTCGGCTAGCGGGGAACAATGAGCAGTTCTTC
-,-,TRBV28,TRBJ1-3,CASSFSRGRSGNTIYF,TGTGCCAGCAGTTTTAGTAGGGGAAGATCCGGAAACACCATATATTTT
-,-,TRBV5-6,TRBJ1-6,CASSLTGSYNSPLHF,TGTGCCAGCAGCTTGACGGGATCTTATAATTCACCCCTCCACTTT
-,-,TRBV19,TRBJ1-5,CASSSGHTGPDNQPQHF,TGTGCCAGTAGTTCGGGGCACACGGGACCTGACAATCAGCCCCAGCATTTT
TRBD1,-,TRBV28,TRBJ2-5,CAGSTVRQGERDQYF,TGTGCCGGCAGTACGGTACGGCAGGGGGAAAGGGACCAGTACTTC